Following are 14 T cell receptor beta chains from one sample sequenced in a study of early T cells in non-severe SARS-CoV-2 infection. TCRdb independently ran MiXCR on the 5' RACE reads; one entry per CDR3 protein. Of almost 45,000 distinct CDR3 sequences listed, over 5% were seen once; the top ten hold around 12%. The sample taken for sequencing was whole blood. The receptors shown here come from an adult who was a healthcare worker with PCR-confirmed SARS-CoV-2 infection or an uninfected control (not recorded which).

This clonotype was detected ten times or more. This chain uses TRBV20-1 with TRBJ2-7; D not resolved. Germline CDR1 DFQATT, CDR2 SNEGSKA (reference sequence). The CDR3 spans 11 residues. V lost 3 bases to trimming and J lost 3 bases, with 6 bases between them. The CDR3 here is CSASDLYEQYF. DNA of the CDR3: TGCAGTGCTAGCGACCTCTACGAGCAGTACTTC.

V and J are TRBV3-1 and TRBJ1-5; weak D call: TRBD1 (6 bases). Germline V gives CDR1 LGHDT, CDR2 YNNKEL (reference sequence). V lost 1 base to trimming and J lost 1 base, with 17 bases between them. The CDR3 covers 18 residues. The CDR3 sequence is CASSQAGSGGGSNQPQHF. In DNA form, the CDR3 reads TGTGCCAGCAGCCAAGCCGGGAGTGGAGGGGGAAGCAATCAGCCCCAGCATTTT.

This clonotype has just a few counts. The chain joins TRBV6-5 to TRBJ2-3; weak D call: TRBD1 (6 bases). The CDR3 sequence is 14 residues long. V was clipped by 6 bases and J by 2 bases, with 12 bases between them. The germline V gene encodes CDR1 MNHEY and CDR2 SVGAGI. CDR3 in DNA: TGTGCCAGCAGCCAGGGGTTGGACACAGATACGCAGTATTTT. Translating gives CASSQGLDTDTQYF.

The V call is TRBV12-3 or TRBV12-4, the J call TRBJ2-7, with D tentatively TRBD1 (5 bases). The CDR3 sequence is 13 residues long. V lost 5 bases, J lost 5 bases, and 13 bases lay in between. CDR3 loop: CASSKGVVDEQYF. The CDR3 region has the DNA TGTGCCAGCAGTAAAGGGGTCGTTGACGAGCAGTACTTC.

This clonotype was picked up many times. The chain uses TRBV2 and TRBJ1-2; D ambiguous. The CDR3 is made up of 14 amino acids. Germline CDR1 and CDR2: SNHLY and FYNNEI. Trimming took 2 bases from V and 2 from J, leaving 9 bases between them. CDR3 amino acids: CASSEWAENYGYTF. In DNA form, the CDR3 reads TGTGCCAGCAGTGAATGGGCGGAAAACTATGGCTACACCTTC. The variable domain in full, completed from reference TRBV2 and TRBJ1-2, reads EPEVTQTPSHQVTQMGQEVILRCVPISNHLYFYWYRQILGQKVEFLVSFYNNEISEKSEIFDDQFSVERPDGSNFTLKIRSTKLEDSAMYFCASSEWAENYGYTFGSGTRLTVV.

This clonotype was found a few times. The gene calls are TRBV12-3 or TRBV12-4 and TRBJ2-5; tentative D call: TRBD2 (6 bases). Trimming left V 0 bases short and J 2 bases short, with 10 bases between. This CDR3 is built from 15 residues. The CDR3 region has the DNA TGTGCCAGCAGTTTAGCGGGGGGTTCGCAAGAGACCCAGTACTTC. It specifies CASSLAGGSQETQYF.

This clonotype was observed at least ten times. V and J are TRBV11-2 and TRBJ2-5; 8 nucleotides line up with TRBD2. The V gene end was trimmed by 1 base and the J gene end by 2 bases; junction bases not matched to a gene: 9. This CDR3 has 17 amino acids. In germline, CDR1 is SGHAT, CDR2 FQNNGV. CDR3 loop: CASSLGAAGGAQETQYF. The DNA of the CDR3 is TGTGCCAGCAGCTTAGGCGCGGCGGGGGGCGCTCAAGAGACCCAGTACTTC. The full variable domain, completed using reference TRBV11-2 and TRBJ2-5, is EAGVAQSPRYKIIEKRQSVAFWCNPISGHATLYWYQQILGQGPKLLIQFQNNGVVDDSQLPKDRFSAERLKGVDSTLKIQPAKLEDSAVYLCASSLGAAGGAQETQYFGPGTRLLVL.

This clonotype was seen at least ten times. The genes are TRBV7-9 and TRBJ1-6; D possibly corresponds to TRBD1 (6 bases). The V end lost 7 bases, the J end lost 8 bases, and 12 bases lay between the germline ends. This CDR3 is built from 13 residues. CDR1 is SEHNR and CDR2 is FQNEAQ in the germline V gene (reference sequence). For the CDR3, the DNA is TGTGCCAGCACCCAAAAGGGGGATTCACCCCTCCACTTT. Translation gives CASTQKGDSPLHF.

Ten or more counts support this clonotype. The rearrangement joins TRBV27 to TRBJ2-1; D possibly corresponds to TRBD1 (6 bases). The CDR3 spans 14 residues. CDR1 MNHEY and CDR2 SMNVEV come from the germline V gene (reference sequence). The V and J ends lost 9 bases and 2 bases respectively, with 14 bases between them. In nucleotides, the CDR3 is TGTGCCAGTAAAGCCGGGACACCCTACAATGAGCAGTTCTTC. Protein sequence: CASKAGTPYNEQFF.

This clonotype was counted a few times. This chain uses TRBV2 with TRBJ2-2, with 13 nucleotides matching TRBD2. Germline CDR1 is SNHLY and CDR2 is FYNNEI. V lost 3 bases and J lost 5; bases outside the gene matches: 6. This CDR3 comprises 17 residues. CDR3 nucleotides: TGTGCCAGCAGTGATCCCCTACTAGCGGGAGGGACCGGGGAGCTGTTTTTT. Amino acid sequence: CASSDPLLAGGTGELFF.

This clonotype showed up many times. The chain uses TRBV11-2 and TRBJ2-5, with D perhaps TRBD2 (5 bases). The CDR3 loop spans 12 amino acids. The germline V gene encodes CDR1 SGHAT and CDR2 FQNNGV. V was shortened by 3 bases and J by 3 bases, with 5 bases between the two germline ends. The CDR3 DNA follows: TGTGCCAGCAGCTTGAGGGAAGAGACCCAGTACTTC. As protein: CASSLREETQYF.

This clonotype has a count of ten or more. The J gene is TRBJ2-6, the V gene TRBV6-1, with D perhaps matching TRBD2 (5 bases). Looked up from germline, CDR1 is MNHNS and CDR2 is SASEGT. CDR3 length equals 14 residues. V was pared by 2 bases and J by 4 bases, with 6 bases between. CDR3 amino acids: CASSEIAGANVLTF. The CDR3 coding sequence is TGTGCCAGCAGTGAAATAGCGGGGGCCAACGTCCTGACTTTC.

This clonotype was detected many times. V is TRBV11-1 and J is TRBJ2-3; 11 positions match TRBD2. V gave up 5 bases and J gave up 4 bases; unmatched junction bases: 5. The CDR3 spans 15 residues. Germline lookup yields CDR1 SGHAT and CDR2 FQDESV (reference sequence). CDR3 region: CASSLRLAGPDTQYF. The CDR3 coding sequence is TGTGCCAGCAGCCTCCGACTAGCGGGGCCAGATACGCAGTATTTT.

The CDR3 loop is CAIRGAAGTDTQYF. The CDR3 nucleotides read TGTGCCATCCGAGGTGCGGCGGGGACAGATACGCAGTATTTT. This chain joins TRBV10-3 and TRBJ2-3; TRBD2 might be the D (6 bases). The CDR3 runs to 14 residues. The V gene's germline CDR1 is ENHRY and CDR2 SYGVKD. Trimming pared 8 bases from V and 3 bases from J, leaving 15 bases between.